This is a list of T cell receptor beta chains from one sample in a study of shared clonotypes between healthy human individuals. The data were produced by immunoSEQ multiplex PCR, yet TCRdb's version contains in-frame clones alone and is incomplete. Counted here are some 1,900,000 clones, over 85% occurring once; the ten biggest clones make up approximately 1.2%. The sequenced sample was naive CD8+ T cells sorted from blood. The receptors were gathered from a man between 18 and 29 years old in good health. The CDR3 runs from the conserved cysteine through the conserved F or W. The D gene is left open where the match is weak. Rows may omit the clone size; those that give it use once, few, many or a size class.

j_gene	d_gene	v_gene	abundance	CDR3aa	CDR3nt
TRBJ2-1	TRBD2	TRBV4-3	NA	CASSRVLLAGANNEQFF	TGCGCCAGCAGCCGAGTACTACTAGCGGGAGCGAACAATGAGCAGTTCTTC
TRBJ2-5	TRBD2	TRBV6-6	NA	CASSFVGGGRSETQYF	TGTGCCAGCAGTTTCGTGGGCGGGGGGCGGTCGGAGACCCAGTACTTC
TRBJ2-3	TRBD1	TRBV7-2	NA	CASSLAGQGTTDTQYF	TGTGCCAGCAGCTTAGCCGGACAGGGGACCACAGATACGCAGTATTTT
TRBJ2-2	NA	TRBV9	NA	CASSVWGRTGELFF	TGTGCCAGCAGCGTATGGGGGCGCACCGGGGAGCTGTTTTTT
TRBJ2-7	TRBD2	TRBV27	NA	CASSFIGASGNHEQYF	TGTGCCAGCAGCTTCATAGGGGCTAGCGGGAACCACGAGCAGTACTTC
TRBJ2-7	NA	TRBV27	NA	CASRDDSYEQYF	TGTGCCAGCCGGGACGACTCCTACGAGCAGTACTTC
TRBJ2-1	TRBD1	TRBV4-3	NA	CASSQEWDRGDNEQFF	TGCGCCAGCAGCCAAGAATGGGACAGGGGAGATAATGAGCAGTTCTTC
TRBJ2-1	NA	TRBV28	NA	CASSGYNEQFF	TGTGCCAGCAGTGGGTACAATGAGCAGTTCTTC
TRBJ2-2	NA	TRBV9	NA	CASSAPETNTGELFF	TGTGCCAGCAGCGCCCCGGAAACGAACACCGGGGAGCTGTTTTTT
TRBJ2-7	NA	TRBV9	NA	CASSGRDSFYEQYF	TGTGCCAGCAGCGGCCGCGACAGCTTCTACGAGCAGTACTTC
TRBJ1-1	NA	TRBV7-6	NA	CASSSSSTEAFF	TGTGCCAGCAGCTCATCGAGCACTGAAGCTTTCTTT
TRBJ2-2	NA	TRBV27	NA	CASSLGLPGELFF	TGTGCCAGCAGTTTAGGTCTTCCCGGGGAGCTGTTTTTT
TRBJ2-5	TRBD2	TRBV4-2	NA	CASSQENLAGGQYF	TGTGCCAGCAGCCAAGAGAACCTAGCGGGGGGTCAGTACTTC
TRBJ2-3	NA	TRBV4-1	NA	CASSLMGDTQYF	TGCGCCAGCAGCTTAATGGGAGATACGCAGTATTTT
TRBJ2-6	NA	TRBV4-3	NA	CASSQDISLHHLGANVLTF	TGCGCCAGCAGCCAAGATATCTCGTTACATCATTTAGGGGCCAACGTCCTGACTTTC
TRBJ2-7	TRBD1	TRBV6-5	NA	CASSFGQGIYEQYF	TGTGCCAGCAGTTTCGGACAGGGGATTTACGAGCAGTACTTC
TRBJ1-5	NA	TRBV7-9	NA	CASSPDIQPQHF	TGTGCCAGCAGCCCTGACATACAGCCCCAGCATTTT
TRBJ2-5	TRBD2	TRBV6-1	NA	CASSTLAGVETQYF	TGTGCCAGCAGTACGCTAGCGGGAGTAGAGACCCAGTACTTC
TRBJ1-4	NA	TRBV6-5	NA	CASSQEGQFNEKLFF	TGTGCCAGCAGTCAGGAAGGGCAGTTTAATGAAAAACTGTTTTTT
TRBJ2-7	NA	TRBV13	NA	CASSAGQSYEQYF	TGTGCCAGCAGCGCGGGACAGAGCTACGAGCAGTACTTC
TRBJ2-5	NA	TRBV28	NA	CASSLWARPGETQYF	TGTGCCAGCAGTTTATGGGCCAGGCCAGGAGAGACCCAGTACTTC
TRBJ2-7	NA	TRBV4-3	NA	CASSQESAGSSYEQYF	TGCGCCAGCAGCCAAGAGTCGGCGGGCTCCTCCTACGAGCAGTACTTC
TRBJ2-2	NA	TRBV6-6	NA	CASSPAGELFF	TGTGCCAGCAGCCCAGCCGGGGAGCTGTTTTTT
TRBJ1-2	NA	TRBV4-2	NA	CASSQDEGYTF	TGTGCCAGCAGCCAAGACGAAGGCTACACCTTC
TRBJ2-3	NA	TRBV6-5	NA	CASTAAPTDTQYF	TGTGCCAGCACGGCTGCACCGACAGATACGCAGTATTTT
TRBJ1-5	NA	TRBV10-3	NA	CAISESGEPQHF	TGTGCCATCAGTGAGTCGGGGGAGCCCCAGCATTTT
TRBJ2-7	TRBD2	TRBV9	NA	CASSVGGSGGLYEQYF	TGTGCCAGCAGCGTAGGAGGTAGCGGGGGACTCTACGAGCAGTACTTC
TRBJ1-2	NA	TRBV27	NA	CASSHPPRGATNYGYTF	TGTGCCAGCAGCCACCCTCCACGCGGGGCCACTAACTATGGCTACACCTTC
TRBJ1-2	NA	TRBV9	NA	CASSEGTSLFYGYTF	TGTGCCAGCAGCGAAGGGACATCCCTATTCTATGGCTACACCTTC
TRBJ2-1	NA	TRBV6-4	NA	CARSETEAESPYNEQFF	TGTGCCAGAAGTGAGACGGAAGCGGAAAGCCCCTACAATGAGCAGTTCTTC
TRBJ1-1	NA	TRBV6-5	NA	CASSARDTNTEAFF	TGTGCCAGCAGTGCCCGGGACACGAACACTGAAGCTTTCTTT
TRBJ1-1	NA	TRBV19	NA	CASTSRQTNTEAFF	TGTGCCAGTACGAGCAGACAGACGAACACTGAAGCTTTCTTT
TRBJ1-5	NA	TRBV6-1	once	CASSEPAGAGNQPQHF	TGTGCCAGCAGTGAACCGGCAGGGGCAGGCAATCAGCCCCAGCATTTT
TRBJ2-3	TRBD2	TRBV7-8	NA	CASSLAGGPATQYF	TGTGCCAGCAGCTTAGCGGGAGGGCCGGCTACGCAGTATTTT
TRBJ2-7	TRBD2	TRBV5-4	NA	CASSPGLAGSVRNEQYF	TGTGCCAGCAGCCCGGGACTAGCGGGATCAGTAAGGAACGAGCAGTACTTC
TRBJ2-5	NA	TRBV9	NA	CASGQNQETQYF	TGTGCCAGTGGACAGAACCAAGAGACCCAGTACTTC
TRBJ2-1	NA	TRBV10-1	NA	CASVVAYNEQFF	TGCGCCAGCGTGGTAGCCTACAATGAGCAGTTCTTC
TRBJ1-4	NA	TRBV9	NA	CASSVGGAVEKLFF	TGTGCCAGCAGCGTGGGTGGGGCGGTGGAAAAACTGTTTTTT
TRBJ1-6	NA	TRBV6-5	NA	CASGPGYSPLHF	TGTGCCAGCGGCCCAGGGTATTCACCCCTCCACTTT
TRBJ2-7	NA	TRBV7-3	NA	CASSSFVGSEQYF	TGTGCCAGCAGCTCCTTTGTCGGTTCCGAGCAGTACTTC
TRBJ2-3	NA	TRBV10-3	NA	CAISGDTDTQYF	TGTGCCATCAGTGGTGACACAGATACGCAGTATTTT
TRBJ2-7	NA	TRBV11-1	NA	CASSLVESYEQYF	TGTGCCAGCAGCTTAGTTGAATCCTACGAGCAGTACTTC
TRBJ2-1	NA	TRBV7-9	NA	CASSAGLYNEQFF	TGTGCCAGCAGCGCGGGCCTCTACAATGAGCAGTTCTTC
TRBJ1-1	NA	TRBV5-6	NA	CASSLWAEAFF	TGTGCCAGCAGCTTGTGGGCTGAAGCTTTCTTT
TRBJ1-5	NA	TRBV6-5	NA	CASSYSEGDQPQHF	TGTGCCAGCAGTTACTCGGAAGGGGATCAGCCCCAGCATTTT
TRBJ1-2	TRBD1	TRBV14	few	CASSQDSGTDGYTF	TGTGCCAGCAGCCAAGATAGCGGGACAGATGGCTACACCTTC
TRBJ2-5	TRBD1	TRBV7-7	NA	CASSSGQAYSSETQYF	TGTGCTAGCAGCTCGGGACAGGCCTACTCCTCAGAGACCCAGTACTTC
TRBJ2-2	TRBD1	TRBV5-4	NA	CASSSDRANTGELFF	TGTGCCAGCAGCTCGGACAGGGCGAACACCGGGGAGCTGTTTTTT
TRBJ2-3	TRBD2	TRBV7-8	NA	CASSSGLAGNTDTQYF	TGTGCCAGCAGCTCGGGACTAGCGGGGAACACAGATACGCAGTATTTT
TRBJ1-5	TRBD1	TRBV2	NA	CASSETGGRAQPQHF	TGTGCCAGCAGTGAAACAGGGGGCCGAGCTCAGCCCCAGCATTTT
TRBJ2-7	TRBD2	TRBV6-1	NA	CASTRTGLGAYEQYF	TGTGCCAGCACGCGGACGGGACTAGGGGCCTACGAGCAGTACTTC
TRBJ2-5	NA	TRBV21-1	NA	CASSKDGRGQETQYF	TGTGCCAGCAGCAAAGATGGCAGGGGGCAGGAGACCCAGTACTTC
TRBJ2-5	NA	TRBV27	NA	CASSEGGETQYF	TGTGCCAGCAGTGAAGGGGGGGAGACCCAGTACTTC
TRBJ1-2	NA	TRBV6-5	NA	CASSYYGDYSYGYTF	TGTGCCAGCAGTTACTATGGGGACTACTCCTATGGCTACACCTTC
TRBJ2-1	TRBD2	TRBV4-3	NA	CASSQRTSAYNEQFF	TGCGCCAGCAGCCAAAGGACTAGCGCCTACAATGAGCAGTTCTTC
TRBJ2-5	TRBD2	TRBV27	NA	CASSLLGGLAGGETQYF	TGTGCCAGCAGCCTACTCGGGGGACTAGCGGGAGGAGAGACCCAGTACTTC
TRBJ2-7	TRBD2	TRBV4-3	NA	CASSQDRAGGASYEQYF	TGCGCCAGCAGCCAAGATAGGGCGGGAGGGGCCTCCTACGAGCAGTACTTC